The 19 T cell receptor beta chains presented below share a single source sample, sequenced in a study of T cell responses to AZD1222 COVID-19 vaccine. Assay: immunoSEQ multiplex PCR; the TCRdb copy retains only in-frame clones and omits some. The table lists 170,000 or so clones, roughly nine tenths of them singletons. Specimen: peripheral blood, collected on day 0 of AZD1222 vaccination. The receptors come from an adult in good health.

CDR3 protein: CAGQAQYEQYF. The CDR3 nucleotides are TGTGCCGGACAGGCGCAGTACGAGCAGTACTTC. The chain joins TRBV2 to TRBJ2-7; 7 nucleotides align to TRBD1. The CDR3 length is 11 residues. CDR1 is SNHLY and CDR2 is FYNNEI in the germline V gene. J gave up 4 bases and V 11 bases, and 5 bases lay outside the gene matches.

The rearrangement joins TRBV11-2 to TRBJ1-1, with D hard to call. Germline CDR1 is SGHAT and CDR2 is FQNNGV. This CDR3 spans 16 amino acids. V was trimmed by 3 bases and J by 3 bases, leaving 17 bases between them. CDR3: CASSFSAARRDTEAFF. DNA for the CDR3: TGTGCCAGCAGCTTCTCCGCGGCCCGGCGGGACACTGAAGCTTTCTTT.

The gene calls are TRBV19 and TRBJ1-6; 7 bases line up with TRBD1. This CDR3 is 17 amino acids long. The ends lost 4 bases at V and 0 bases at J; junction bases unmatched: 6. Germline V gene lookup returns CDR1 LNHDA and CDR2 SQIVND (reference sequence). CDR3 protein: CASSTRRQGSYNSPLHF. The CDR3 DNA is TGTGCCAGTAGTACCCGGAGACAGGGCTCCTATAATTCACCCCTCCACTTT.

The chain uses TRBV5-1 and TRBJ1-2; 8 nucleotides align to TRBD1. CDR1 SGHRS and CDR2 YFSETQ come from the germline V gene. The CDR3 is 14 amino acids. V gave up 4 bases and J gave up 8 bases; unmatched junction bases: 10. CDR3 protein: CASSPDRVTGGYTF. CDR3 DNA sequence: TGCGCCAGCAGCCCGGACAGGGTAACGGGGGGCTACACCTTC.

The sample holds a few counts of this clone. The chain is built from TRBV4-1 and TRBJ2-5, with a weak D call TRBD1 (6 bases). Germline CDR1 MGHRA, CDR2 YSYEKL. The CDR3 is made up of 14 amino acids. The ends were cut back, 2 bases at V and 5 bases at J, with 12 bases in the middle. The DNA of the CDR3 is TGCGCCAGCAGCCAATCAGGGGTCGGGGAGACCCAGTACTTC. This codes for CASSQSGVGETQYF.

The J gene is TRBJ1-5, the V gene TRBV7-6; 7 bases align to TRBD1. With 5 bases clipped from V and 5 bases from J, the junction kept 3 bases outside the gene matches. In germline, CDR1 is SGHVS, CDR2 FNYEAQ. This CDR3 contains 13 residues. CDR3 coding DNA: TGTGCCAGCAGCGCAGGGGGAGATCAGCCCCAGCATTTT. Translating it yields CASSAGGDQPQHF.

The genes are TRBV6-6 and TRBJ1-4, with a weak D call TRBD1 (6 bases). The germline V gene encodes CDR1 MNHNY and CDR2 SVGAGI (reference sequence). The CDR3 runs 14 residues. Trimming pared 2 bases from V and 7 bases from J, leaving 11 bases between. The CDR3 DNA sequence: TGTGCCAGCAGTTACGGCAGGGGCAGTGAAAAACTGTTTTTT. This encodes CASSYGRGSEKLFF.

This chain joins TRBV20-1 and TRBJ2-7; 9 bases match TRBD1. The CDR3 covers 13 residues. From germline, CDR1 is DFQATT and CDR2 SNEGSKA (reference sequence). After removal of 3 bases from V and 4 bases from J, the junction contained 4 bases not matched to a gene. Here the CDR3 DNA reads TGCAGTGCTAGTCGGGACAGGGAGTACGAGCAGTACTTC. Protein sequence: CSASRDREYEQYF.

This chain connects TRBV19 to TRBJ2-6; weak D call: TRBD2 (6 bases). Between the trimmed V and J ends, which lost 7 bases and 2 bases, there was a span of 12 bases. Germline V gene sequence: CDR1 LNHDA, CDR2 SQIVND (reference sequence). The CDR3 has 15 residues. The CDR3 DNA sequence: TGTGCCAGTACGGCGGGAAGTGCTGGGGCCAACGTCCTGACTTTC. Translating gives CASTAGSAGANVLTF.

The gene calls are TRBV4-1 and TRBJ1-4; maybe TRBD1 (6 bases). V shed 2 bases and J shed 8 bases, with 12 bases lying between them. Germline V gives CDR1 MGHRA, CDR2 YSYEKL. The CDR3 sequence is 14 residues long. The DNA for the CDR3 is TGCGCCAGCAGCCAACCCCTCGGACAGGAAAAACTGTTTTTT. This codes for CASSQPLGQEKLFF.

V and J are TRBV7-8 and TRBJ1-5; D is unresolved. The V and J ends lost 7 bases and 0 bases respectively, with 16 bases between them. This CDR3 region has 16 residues. CDR1 and CDR2 (germline): SGHVS, FQNEAQ. The CDR3 coding sequence is TGTGCCAGCACCCCCCAAGTGGCAGCTAGCAATCAGCCCCAGCATTTT. Translation gives CASTPQVAASNQPQHF.

V is TRBV5-4 and J is TRBJ1-2, with 9 positions matching TRBD1. Germline CDR1 is SGHNT and CDR2 is YYREEE (reference sequence). The CDR3 contains 17 residues. The V and J ends lost 0 bases and 4 bases, in that order; junction bases with no gene match: 10. The CDR3 spells CASSLVGTGLFFYGYTF. In DNA, the CDR3 is TGTGCCAGCAGCTTGGTTGGGACAGGGCTTTTTTTCTATGGCTACACCTTC. Based on the CDR3 plus reference TRBV5-4 and TRBJ1-2, the full variable domain is ETGVTQSPTHLIKTRGQQVTLRCSSQSGHNTVSWYQQALGQGPQFIFQYYREEENGRGNFPPRFSGLQFPNYSSELNVNALELDDSALYLCASSLVGTGLFFYGYTFGSGTRLTVV.

The rearrangement links TRBV24-1 to TRBJ1-1; D remains ambiguous. CDR1 is KGHDR, CDR2 SFDVKD, per germline. The CDR3 totals 14 residues. V was cut by 7 bases and J by 1 base, with 12 bases left in between. As DNA, the CDR3 is TGTGCCACCAGAGGCTCTAGTGAGAACACTGAAGCTTTCTTT. As protein: CATRGSSENTEAFF.

The J gene is TRBJ2-5, the V gene TRBV27; D unclear. Per germline, CDR1 MNHEY and CDR2 SMNVEV (reference sequence). The ends were cut back, 1 base at V and 4 bases at J, with 16 bases in the middle. CDR3 length: 16 residues. This CDR3 is CASSLLPTSFRETQYF. Here the CDR3 DNA reads TGTGCCAGCAGTTTATTACCCACCTCCTTTCGAGAGACCCAGTACTTC.

The table lists this clone with a count of one. The rearrangement uses TRBV7-2 and TRBJ1-2; TRBD1 is a possible D gene (5 bases). The V gene lost 5 bases and the J gene lost 5 bases, with 15 bases spanning the gap. The germline V gene encodes CDR1 SGHTA and CDR2 FQGNSA. The CDR3 consists of 14 residues. DNA for the CDR3: TGTGCCAGCAGCCCTAGCCCACCAGGGTATGGCTACACCTTC. This translates into CASSPSPPGYGYTF.

The chain employs TRBV7-2 and TRBJ2-7; 12 bases line up with TRBD2. Germline V lookup: CDR1 SGHTA, CDR2 FQGNSA. The CDR3 is made up of 18 amino acids. The J segment lost 2 bases and the V segment lost 3 bases, leaving 11 bases of the junction unmatched. CDR3 loop: CASSFLRVLAGGTYEQYF. The DNA for the CDR3 is TGTGCCAGCAGCTTCCTGAGGGTTCTAGCGGGAGGGACCTACGAGCAGTACTTC.

The chain joins TRBV10-2 to TRBJ2-5; D is perhaps TRBD1 (6 bases). CDR1 is WSHSY, CDR2 SAAADI, per germline. Trimming left V 4 bases short and J 5 bases short, with 8 bases between. This CDR3 has 12 amino acids. In nucleotides, the CDR3 is TGCGCCAGCAGTGCAGGGGTTGAGACCCAGTACTTC. It is translated as CASSAGVETQYF.

V is TRBV27 and J is TRBJ2-1; 12 positions match TRBD2. The CDR3 sequence is 15 residues long. Germline loops: CDR1 MNHEY, CDR2 SMNVEV (reference sequence). With V trimmed by 3 bases and J by 5 bases, 2 bases remained unmatched. CDR3 in amino acids: CASSLGLAGDNEQFF. The CDR3 DNA sequence: TGTGCCAGCAGTTTGGGACTAGCGGGTGACAATGAGCAGTTCTTC.

This chain joins TRBV7-9 and TRBJ1-2, with D hard to call. This CDR3 contains 13 residues. The germline V gene has CDR1 SEHNR and CDR2 FQNEAQ (reference sequence). Between the trimmed V and J ends, which lost 1 base and 5 bases, there was a span of 8 bases. In nucleotides, the CDR3 is TGTGCCAGCAGCTTAGATTTGCTTTATGGCTACACCTTC. Translated: CASSLDLLYGYTF.